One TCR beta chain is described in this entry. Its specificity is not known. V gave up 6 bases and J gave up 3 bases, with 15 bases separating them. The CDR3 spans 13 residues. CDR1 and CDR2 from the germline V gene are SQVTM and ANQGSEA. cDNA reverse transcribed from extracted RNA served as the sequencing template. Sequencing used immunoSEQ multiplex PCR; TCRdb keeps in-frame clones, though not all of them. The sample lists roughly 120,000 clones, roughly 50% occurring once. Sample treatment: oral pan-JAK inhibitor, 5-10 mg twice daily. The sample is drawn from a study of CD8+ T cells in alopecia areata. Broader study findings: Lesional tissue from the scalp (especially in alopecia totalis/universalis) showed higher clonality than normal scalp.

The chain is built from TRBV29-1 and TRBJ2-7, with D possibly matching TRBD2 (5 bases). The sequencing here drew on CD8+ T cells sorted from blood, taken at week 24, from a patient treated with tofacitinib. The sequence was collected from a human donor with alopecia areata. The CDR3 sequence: CSVLDRGDYEQYF. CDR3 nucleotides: TGCAGCGTCCTCGACCGGGGTGACTACGAGCAGTACTTC.